This T cell receptor (beta chain) stems from a study of T cells in Graves' hyperthyroidism and ophthalmopathy. Study findings and constraints: Most thyroid clonotypes expanded above 0.001 appeared in blood too.

Using RNA transcripts as the source, TCR beta CDR3 regions were amplified. When the TCR CDR3 underwent first-round RT-PCR, the HTBI primer set was used. TCRdb analysed the multiplex PCR reads with MiXCR anew, one entry per CDR3 protein. The sample gives over 450,000 distinct CDR3 sequences, approximately 15% of which show up once; 17% is in the top ten. This sample holds PBMCs from around 9.9 ml fresh peripheral blood. Points on this clonotype: Its antigen is not identified.

The source is a woman aged 18-29 years with Graves' hyperthyroidism. Sequenced sample: blood.

For the CDR3, the DNA is TGTGCCAGCACTAGGGACAGGGGTAGATACGAGCAGTACTTC. Translated, it gives CASTRDRGRYEQYF. V usage is TRBV6-1 and J usage is TRBJ2-7; 10 bases map to TRBD1. CDR3 size: 14 residues. Germline CDR1 reads MNHNS; CDR2 reads SASEGT. V was clipped by 7 bases and J by 4 bases; unmatched bases: 7.